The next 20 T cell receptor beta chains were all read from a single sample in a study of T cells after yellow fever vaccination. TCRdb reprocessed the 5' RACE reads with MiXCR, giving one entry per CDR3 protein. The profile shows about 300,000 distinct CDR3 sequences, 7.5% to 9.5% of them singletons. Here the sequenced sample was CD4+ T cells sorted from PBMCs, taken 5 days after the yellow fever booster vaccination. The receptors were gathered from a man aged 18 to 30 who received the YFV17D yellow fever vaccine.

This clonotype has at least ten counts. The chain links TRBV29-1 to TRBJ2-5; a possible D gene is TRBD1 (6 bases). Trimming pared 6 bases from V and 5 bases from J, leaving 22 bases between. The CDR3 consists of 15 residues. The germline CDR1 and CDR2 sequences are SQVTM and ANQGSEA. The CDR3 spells CSVGKGWAGVETQYF. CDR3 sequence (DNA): TGCAGCGTGGGTAAAGGGTGGGCAGGGGTGGAGACCCAGTACTTC.

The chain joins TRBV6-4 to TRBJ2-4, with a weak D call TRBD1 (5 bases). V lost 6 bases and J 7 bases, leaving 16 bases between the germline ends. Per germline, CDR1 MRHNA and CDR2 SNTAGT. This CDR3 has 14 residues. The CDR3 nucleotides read TGTGCCAGCAGCGCCGGCTTAGGGGCCAACATTCAGTACTTC. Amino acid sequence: CASSAGLGANIQYF.

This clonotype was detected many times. CDR3 in DNA: TGTGCCAGCAGCACGGGAGAGACCTCACTTCAGCCCCAGCATTTT. Its protein is CASSTGETSLQPQHF. The gene calls are TRBV7-9 and TRBJ1-5, with unresolved D. CDR1 and CDR2 (germline): SEHNR, FQNEAQ (reference sequence). The CDR3 length is 15 residues. Between the trimmed V and J ends, which lost 5 bases and 6 bases, there was a span of 17 bases.

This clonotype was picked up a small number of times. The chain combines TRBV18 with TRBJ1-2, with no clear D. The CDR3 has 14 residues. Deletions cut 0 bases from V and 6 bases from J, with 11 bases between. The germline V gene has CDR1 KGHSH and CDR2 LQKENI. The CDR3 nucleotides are TGTGCCAGCTCACCACCTCAGGATAGGAATGGCTACACCTTC. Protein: CASSPPQDRNGYTF.

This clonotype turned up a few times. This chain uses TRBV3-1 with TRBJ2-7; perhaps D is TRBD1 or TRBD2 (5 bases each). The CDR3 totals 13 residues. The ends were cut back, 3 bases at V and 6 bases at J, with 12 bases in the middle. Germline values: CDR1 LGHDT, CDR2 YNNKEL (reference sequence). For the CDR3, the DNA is TGTGCCAGCAGCCAGGGACGACGGGGCGAGCAGTACGTC. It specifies CASSQGRRGEQYV.

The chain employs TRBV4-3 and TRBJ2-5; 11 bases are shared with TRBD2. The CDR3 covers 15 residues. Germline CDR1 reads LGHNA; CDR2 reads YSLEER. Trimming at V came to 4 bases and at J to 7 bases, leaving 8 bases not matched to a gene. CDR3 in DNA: TGCGCCAGCAGCCGAAAGGGACTAGCGGAAGTGACCCAGTACTTC. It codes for CASSRKGLAEVTQYF.

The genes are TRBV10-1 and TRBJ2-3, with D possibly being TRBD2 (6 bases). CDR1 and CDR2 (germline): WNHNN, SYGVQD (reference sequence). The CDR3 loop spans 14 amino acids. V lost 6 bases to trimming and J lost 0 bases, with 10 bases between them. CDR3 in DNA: TGCGCCAGCAGCGGCGGGGCTAGCACAGATACGCAGTATTTT. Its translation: CASSGGASTDTQYF.

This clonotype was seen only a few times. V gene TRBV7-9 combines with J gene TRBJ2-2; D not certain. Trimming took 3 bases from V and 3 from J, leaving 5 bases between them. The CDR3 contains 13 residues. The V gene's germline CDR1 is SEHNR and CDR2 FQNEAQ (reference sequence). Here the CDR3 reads CASSFGDTGELFF. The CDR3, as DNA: TGTGCCAGCAGCTTCGGAGACACCGGGGAGCTGTTTTTT. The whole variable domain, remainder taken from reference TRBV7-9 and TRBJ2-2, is DTGVSQNPRHKITKRGQNVTFRCDPISEHNRLYWYRQTLGQGPEFLTYFQNEAQLEKSRLLSDRFSAERPKGSFSTLEIQRTEQGDSAMYLCASSFGDTGELFFGEGSRLTVL.

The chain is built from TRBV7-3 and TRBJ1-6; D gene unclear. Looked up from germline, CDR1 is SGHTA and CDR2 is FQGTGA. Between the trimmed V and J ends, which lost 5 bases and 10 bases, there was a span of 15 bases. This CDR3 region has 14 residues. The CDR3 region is CASSQASGSSPLHF. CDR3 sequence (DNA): TGTGCCAGCAGCCAGGCGTCTGGGTCGTCACCCCTCCACTTT.

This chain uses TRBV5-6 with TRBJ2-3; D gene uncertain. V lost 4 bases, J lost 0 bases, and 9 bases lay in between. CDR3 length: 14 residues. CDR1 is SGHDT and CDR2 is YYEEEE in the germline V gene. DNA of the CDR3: TGTGCCAGCAGCGTAGGCCCTAGCACAGATACGCAGTATTTT. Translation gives CASSVGPSTDTQYF.

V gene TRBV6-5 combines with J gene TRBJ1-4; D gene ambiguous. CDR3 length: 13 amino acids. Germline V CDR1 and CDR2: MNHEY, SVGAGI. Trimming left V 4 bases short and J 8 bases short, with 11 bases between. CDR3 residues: CASSLSGWEKLFF. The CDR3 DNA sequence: TGTGCCAGCAGTTTGTCAGGATGGGAAAAACTGTTTTTT.

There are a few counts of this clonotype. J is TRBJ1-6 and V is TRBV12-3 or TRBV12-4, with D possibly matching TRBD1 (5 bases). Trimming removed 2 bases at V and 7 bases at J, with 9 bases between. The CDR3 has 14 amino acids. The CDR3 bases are TGTGCCAGCAGTTTATCAGGGATCAATTCACCCCTCCACTTT. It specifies CASSLSGINSPLHF.

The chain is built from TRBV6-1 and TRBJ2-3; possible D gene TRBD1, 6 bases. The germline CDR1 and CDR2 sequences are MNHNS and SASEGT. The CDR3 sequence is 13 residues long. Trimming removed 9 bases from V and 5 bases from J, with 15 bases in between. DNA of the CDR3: TGTGCCAGTCCACGACAGGTCGGAGATACGCAGTATTTT. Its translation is CASPRQVGDTQYF.

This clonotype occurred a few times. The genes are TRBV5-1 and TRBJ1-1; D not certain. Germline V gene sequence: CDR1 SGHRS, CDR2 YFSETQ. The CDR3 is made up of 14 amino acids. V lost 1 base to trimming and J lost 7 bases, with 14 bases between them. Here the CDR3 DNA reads TGCGCCAGCAGCTTGTTGATGAGGCAGCGTGAAGCTTTCTTT. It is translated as CASSLLMRQREAFF.

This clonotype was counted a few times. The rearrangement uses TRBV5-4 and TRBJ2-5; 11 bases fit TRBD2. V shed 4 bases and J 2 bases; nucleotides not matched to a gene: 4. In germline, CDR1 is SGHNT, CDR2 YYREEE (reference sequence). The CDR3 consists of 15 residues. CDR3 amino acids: CASSARTSGQETQYF. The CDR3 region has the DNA TGTGCCAGCAGCGCGAGGACTAGCGGGCAAGAGACCCAGTACTTC.

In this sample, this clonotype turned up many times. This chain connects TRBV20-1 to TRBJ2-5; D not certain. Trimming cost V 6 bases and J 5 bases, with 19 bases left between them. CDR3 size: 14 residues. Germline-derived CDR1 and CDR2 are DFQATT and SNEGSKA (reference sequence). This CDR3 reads CSAQDVSIRETQYF. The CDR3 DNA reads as TGCAGTGCCCAGGACGTGTCAATTCGCGAGACCCAGTACTTC.

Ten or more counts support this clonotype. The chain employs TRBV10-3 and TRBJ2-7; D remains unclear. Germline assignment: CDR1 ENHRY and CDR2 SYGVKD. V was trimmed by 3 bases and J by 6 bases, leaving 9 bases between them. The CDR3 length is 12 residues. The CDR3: CAISEVGSEQYF. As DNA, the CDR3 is TGTGCCATCAGTGAAGTGGGTAGCGAGCAGTACTTC.

The CDR3 is CATSSVFSGANVLTF. The CDR3, as DNA: TGTGCCACCAGCTCGGTTTTCTCTGGGGCCAACGTCCTGACTTTC. The chain is built from TRBV15 and TRBJ2-6; D is ambiguous. The CDR3 has 15 amino acids. V was pared by 5 bases and J by 0 bases, with 8 bases between. Germline CDR1 reads LNHNV; CDR2 reads YYDKDF (reference sequence). The full variable domain, completed using reference TRBV15 and TRBJ2-6, is DAMVIQNPRYQVTQFGKPVTLSCSQTLNHNVMYWYQQKSSQAPKLLFHYYDKDFNNEADTPDNFQSRRPNTSFCFLDIRSPGLGDTAMYLCATSSVFSGANVLTFGAGSRLTVL.

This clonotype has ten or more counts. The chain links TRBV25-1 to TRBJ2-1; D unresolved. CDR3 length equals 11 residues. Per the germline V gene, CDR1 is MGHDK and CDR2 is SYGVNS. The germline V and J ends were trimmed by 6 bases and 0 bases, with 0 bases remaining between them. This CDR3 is CASSSYNEQFF. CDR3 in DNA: TGTGCCAGCAGCTCCTACAATGAGCAGTTCTTC.

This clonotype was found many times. CDR3 residues: CASSLIGAIEAFF. The CDR3 DNA reads as TGTGCCAGCAGCTTAATCGGGGCCATAGAAGCTTTCTTT. The chain combines TRBV7-2 with TRBJ1-1; maybe TRBD1 (5 bases). There are 13 residues in the CDR3. Germline V lookup: CDR1 SGHTA, CDR2 FQGNSA. Trimming stripped 2 bases from V and 8 bases from J, with 12 bases between.